Each of the 16 T cell receptor beta chains below was sequenced from the same sample in a study of vaccination effects on CD4 cells after COVID-19 (dated 2022 in TCRdb). In the ViraFEST assay, PBMC were stimulated with viral peptide pools, and TCR sequencing was then used to find antigen-specific CD4+ T cell clonotypes based on their expansion. After around 10 days of culture, CD4+ T cells were isolated with the EasySep CD4+ T cell isolation kit. PCR-confirmed SARS-CoV-2 infection had occurred in convalescent patients between March and December 2020, before the Alpha, Beta and Delta variants emerged in the United States. The library was obtained by the immunoSEQ multiplex PCR assay. Drawn from immuneACCESS, this table holds only the in-frame rearrangements with V and J called that TCRdb kept. Clones are partly lost; checked studies trace under half to an unresolved V gene and leave the rest unexplained. For this sample the table gives 70,000 or so clones, of which under 85% were detected only once. The ten largest clones capture 5% of the sample.

The antigens of these receptors remain unknown. The sequences come from CD4+ T cells from PBMCs cultured with HIV peptides, collected before COVID-19 vaccination. The sample's cell subset or site label, decoded: HIV-1 Nef peptide pool negative control/reference culture. The receptors here all came from a human donor who had a prior SARS-CoV-2 infection.

This chain links TRBV18 with TRBJ1-5; D remains unclear. V dropped 3 bases and J dropped 5 bases, with 14 bases sitting between them. CDR1 and CDR2 from the germline V gene are KGHSH and LQKENI. There are 15 residues in the CDR3. The CDR3 loop reads CASSPQAFGDQPQHF. CDR3 bases: TGTGCCAGCTCACCCCAGGCCTTTGGGGATCAGCCCCAGCATTTT.

This sequence joins TRBV15 and TRBJ2-3; D assignment may be TRBD1 or TRBD2 (5 bases each). The CDR3 runs 14 residues. Trimming removed 1 base at V and 6 bases at J, with 11 bases between. Germline assignment: CDR1 LNHNV and CDR2 YYDKDF (reference sequence). The CDR3, as DNA: TGTGCCACCAGCAGAGTTTCGGGGACGGATACGCAGTATTTT. Amino acids: CATSRVSGTDTQYF.

The chain couples TRBV18 to TRBJ2-3, with D possibly matching TRBD1 (6 bases). The CDR3 totals 16 residues. With 3 bases removed from V and 4 bases from J, the gap between germline ends came to 17 bases. From germline, CDR1 is KGHSH and CDR2 LQKENI. For the CDR3, the DNA is TGTGCCAGCTCACCTGCTAACAGGGTAGGCCCAGATACGCAGTATTTT. Amino acids: CASSPANRVGPDTQYF.

This clone appeared a few times. This chain uses TRBV7-9 with TRBJ1-3; tentative D call: TRBD1 (5 bases). The CDR3 is 13 residues long. V lost 9 bases, J lost 3 bases, and 12 bases lay in between. CDR1 SEHNR and CDR2 FQNEAQ come from the germline V gene (reference sequence). In nucleotides, the CDR3 is TGTGCCAGTGAGGCAGGGAATGGAAACACCATATATTTT. The encoded protein is CASEAGNGNTIYF. The whole variable domain, remainder taken from reference TRBV7-9 and TRBJ1-3, is DTGVSQNPRHKITKRGQNVTFRCDPISEHNRLYWYRQTLGQGPEFLTYFQNEAQLEKSRLLSDRFSAERPKGSFSTLEIQRTEQGDSAMYLCASEAGNGNTIYFGEGSWLTVV.

The rearrangement links TRBV28 to TRBJ1-5; D gene unclear. The germline V and J ends were trimmed by 0 bases and 5 bases, with 8 bases remaining between them. Germline CDR1 is MDHEN and CDR2 is SYDVKM. The CDR3 consists of 14 residues. Here the CDR3 reads CASSLWGSDQPQHF. The CDR3 DNA reads TGTGCCAGCAGTTTATGGGGCAGCGATCAGCCCCAGCATTTT.

The chain employs TRBV5-1 and TRBJ1-6; D is perhaps TRBD1 (5 bases). CDR3 length equals 15 residues. Deletions cut 2 bases from V and 8 bases from J, with 14 bases between. CDR1 is SGHRS and CDR2 is YFSETQ in the germline V gene. Here the CDR3 reads CASSLGVTVDSPLHF. In DNA, the CDR3 is TGCGCCAGCAGCTTAGGGGTGACAGTTGATTCACCCCTCCACTTT.

The chain joins TRBV9 to TRBJ2-3; D unresolved. Between the trimmed V and J ends, which lost 0 bases and 3 bases, there was a span of 11 bases. The CDR3 has 15 amino acids. CDR1 SGDLS and CDR2 YYNGEE come from the germline V gene. CDR3 loop: CASSVGNHETDTQYF. The CDR3 nucleotides read TGTGCCAGCAGCGTAGGGAATCACGAGACAGATACGCAGTATTTT. The entire variable domain, with the rest obtained from reference TRBV9 and TRBJ2-3, is as follows: DSGVTQTPKHLITATGQRVTLRCSPRSGDLSVYWYQQSLDQGLQFLIQYYNGEERAKGNILERFSAQQFPDLHSELNLSSLELGDSALYFCASSVGNHETDTQYFGPGTRLTVL.

This clone was found a few times. The rearrangement links TRBV7-9 to TRBJ2-5, with D perhaps TRBD2 (6 bases). The germline gives CDR1 SEHNR, CDR2 FQNEAQ (reference sequence). The length of the CDR3 is 14 residues. Trimming removed 5 bases at V and 4 bases at J, with 14 bases between. The CDR3 DNA reads TGTGCCAGCAGCGAGCGGGTAGCTTCAGAGACCCAGTACTTC. This gives the protein CASSERVASETQYF.

This rearrangement joins TRBV5-1 to TRBJ1-1; a possible D gene is TRBD1 (5 bases). Trimming pared 3 bases from V and 3 bases from J, leaving 9 bases between. The germline V gene encodes CDR1 SGHRS and CDR2 YFSETQ. The CDR3 has 13 residues. The CDR3 nucleotides are TGCGCCAGCAGCTGGGGACTCGACACTGAAGCTTTCTTT. This translates into CASSWGLDTEAFF.

The V gene is TRBV2, the J gene TRBJ2-6, with D unresolved. Germline V gene sequence: CDR1 SNHLY, CDR2 FYNNEI. This CDR3 has 15 amino acids. The V end was cut by 5 bases, the J end by 0 bases, with 8 bases between. CDR3 sequence reads: CASSQEDSGANVLTF. In DNA, the CDR3 is TGTGCCAGCAGTCAAGAGGACTCTGGGGCCAACGTCCTGACTTTC.

The chain has TRBV7-2 and TRBJ2-3; 8 bases fit TRBD2. The V segment lost 5 bases and the J segment 4 bases; nucleotides outside the gene matches: 11. The length of the CDR3 is 16 residues. Looked up from germline, CDR1 is SGHTA and CDR2 is FQGNSA. The CDR3 DNA reads as TGTGCCAGCAGCAGATACGGGGGGGCTATCGCAGATACGCAGTATTTT. Translation: CASSRYGGAIADTQYF.

The chain uses TRBV2 and TRBJ2-5; 11 bases fit TRBD1. J lost 4 bases, V lost 6 bases, and 1 base had no gene match. This CDR3 has 13 amino acids. Germline V gene sequence: CDR1 SNHLY, CDR2 FYNNEI. As DNA, the CDR3 is TGTGCCAGCAGGGGGACAGGGGGAGAGACCCAGTACTTC. Translation gives CASRGTGGETQYF.

In this sample, this clone is medium-sized. The chain carries TRBV7-2 and TRBJ1-2; a possible D gene is TRBD1 (5 bases). Germline V CDR1 and CDR2: SGHTA, FQGNSA. Trimming left V 5 bases short and J 0 bases short, with 19 bases between. This CDR3 is built from 17 residues. The CDR3 DNA is TGTGCCAGCAGCCATATCTACAACAGGCAAACTAACTATGGCTACACCTTC. It codes for CASSHIYNRQTNYGYTF.

The chain joins TRBV18 to TRBJ2-7, with D hard to call. This CDR3 comprises 11 residues. V dropped 5 bases and J dropped 0 bases, with 2 bases sitting between them. The germline gives CDR1 KGHSH, CDR2 LQKENI. CDR3 protein: CASSSSYEQYF. CDR3 DNA: TGTGCCAGCTCATCCTCCTACGAGCAGTACTTC.

The V call is TRBV30, the J call TRBJ1-4, with a weak D call TRBD1 (5 bases). Trimming left V 0 bases short and J 4 bases short, with 9 bases between. Per germline, CDR1 GTSNPN and CDR2 SVGIG (reference sequence). The CDR3 covers 14 residues. CDR3 nucleotides: TGTGCCTGGAGTGTATGGCAGGGTAATGAAAAACTGTTTTTT. Translating gives CAWSVWQGNEKLFF.

The gene calls are TRBV19 and TRBJ2-7; 13 nucleotides line up with TRBD2. This CDR3 has 13 residues. The germline V gene encodes CDR1 LNHDA and CDR2 SQIVND (reference sequence). Trimming took 8 bases from V and 2 from J; bases not matched to a gene: 0. In DNA, the CDR3 is TGTGCCAGTGGACTAGCGGGAGCCTACGAGCAGTACTTC. The encoded protein is CASGLAGAYEQYF.